One and the same sample provided the 31 T cell receptor beta chains below, sequenced in a study of lymphopenia after photon versus proton radiotherapy. Here immunoSEQ multiplex PCR was the method, and the copy in TCRdb shows in-frame clones only, minus some. The data show roughly 67,000 clones, with more than 75% seen just once and approximately 2.9% held by the top ten. The input for sequencing was peripheral blood, taken from a patient treated with photon-based radiotherapy. Every receptor here comes from a woman between 70 and 85 years old with pancreatic cancer.

The CDR3 spells CASSVGARGYEQYF. CDR3 bases: TGTGCCAGCAGCGTAGGCGCGCGAGGGTACGAGCAGTACTTC. The chain uses TRBV9 and TRBJ2-7; tentatively, D is TRBD2 (5 bases). The length of the CDR3 is 14 residues. The ends were cut back, 0 bases at V and 4 bases at J, with 11 bases in the middle. Germline CDR1 is SGDLS and CDR2 is YYNGEE.

The chain uses TRBV5-1 and TRBJ2-5; no clear D. The germline V and J ends were trimmed by 7 bases and 1 base, with 8 bases remaining between them. The germline V gene encodes CDR1 SGHRS and CDR2 YFSETQ. This CDR3 region has 12 residues. The CDR3 is CASGRAQETQYF. DNA of the CDR3: TGCGCCAGCGGCAGAGCCCAAGAGACCCAGTACTTC.

The chain combines TRBV27 with TRBJ2-2, with TRBD1 matching 9 bases. The V and J ends lost 7 bases and 6 bases, in that order; junction bases with no gene match: 9. Germline V lookup: CDR1 MNHEY, CDR2 SMNVEV (reference sequence). This CDR3 contains 15 residues. For the CDR3, the DNA is TGTGCCAGCAACATAGGACAGGGGTTTGCCGGGGAGCTGTTTTTT. Its translation: CASNIGQGFAGELFF.

The V call is TRBV6-1, the J call TRBJ2-7; 8 positions match TRBD2. The V gene's germline CDR1 is MNHNS and CDR2 SASEGT. The CDR3 runs to 14 residues. Trimming took 6 bases from V and 2 from J; bases not matched to a gene: 6. CDR3 nucleotides: TGTGCCAGCAGCCCCCGGGGGGGCACCTACGAGCAGTACTTC. This sequence encodes CASSPRGGTYEQYF.

The chain combines TRBV7-6 with TRBJ2-5; 9 positions agree with TRBD1. Germline assignment: CDR1 SGHVS and CDR2 FNYEAQ. This CDR3 region has 14 residues. Unmatched junction bases numbered 7, after V lost 4 bases and J lost 7 bases. Here the CDR3 reads CASSSGQGGATQYF. Here the CDR3 DNA reads TGTGCCAGCAGCTCGGGACAGGGTGGCGCGACCCAGTACTTC.

The chain carries TRBV7-9 and TRBJ2-5, with D tentatively TRBD2 (6 bases). This CDR3 region has 14 residues. The V end lost 5 bases, the J end lost 4 bases, and 14 bases lay between the germline ends. Germline CDR1 SEHNR, CDR2 FQNEAQ (reference sequence). DNA of the CDR3: TGTGCCAGCAGCCCCACGGAGGGCCGAGAGACCCAGTACTTC. It translates to CASSPTEGRETQYF. The full variable domain, in which reference TRBV7-9 and TRBJ2-5 provide the parts outside the CDR3, is DTGVSQNPRHKITKRGQNVTFRCDPISEHNRLYWYRQTLGQGPEFLTYFQNEAQLEKSRLLSDRFSAERPKGSFSTLEIQRTEQGDSAMYLCASSPTEGRETQYFGPGTRLLVL.

This clone was seen only once. The chain combines TRBV5-5 with TRBJ1-2; 7 positions agree with TRBD1. V was pared by 1 base and J by 5 bases, with 8 bases of the junction left unmatched. Germline CDR1 is SGHKS and CDR2 is YYEKEE (reference sequence). The CDR3 sequence is 15 residues long. CDR3 DNA: TGTGCCAGCAGCTTGACAGGGGAGAGTGGATATGGCTACACCTTC. As protein: CASSLTGESGYGYTF. Filled out from reference TRBV5-5 and TRBJ1-2, the complete variable domain reads DAGVTQSPTHLIKTRGQQVTLRCSPISGHKSVSWYQQVLGQGPQFIFQYYEKEERGRGNFPDRFSARQFPNYSSELNVNALLLGDSALYLCASSLTGESGYGYTFGSGTRLTVV.

The chain is built from TRBV19 and TRBJ2-3; TRBD2 might be the D (5 bases). CDR3 length equals 15 residues. The germline V and J ends were trimmed by 4 bases and 2 bases, with 13 bases remaining between them. The V gene's germline CDR1 is LNHDA and CDR2 SQIVND (reference sequence). The DNA for the CDR3 is TGTGCCAGTAGTAGGCAAGCGGCTTACACAGATACGCAGTATTTT. It translates to CASSRQAAYTDTQYF. Based on the CDR3 plus reference TRBV19 and TRBJ2-3, the full variable domain is DGGITQSPKYLFRKEGQNVTLSCEQNLNHDAMYWYRQDPGQGLRLIYYSQIVNDFQKGDIAEGYSVSREKKESFPLTVTSAQKNPTAFYLCASSRQAAYTDTQYFGPGTRLTVL.

This clone appeared a single time. The rearrangement uses TRBV7-2 and TRBJ2-1; unclear D gene. V shed 3 bases and J shed 8 bases, with 14 bases lying between them. The V gene's germline CDR1 is SGHTA and CDR2 FQGNSA. The CDR3 covers 14 residues. The CDR3 reads CASSFQVDGYEQFF. CDR3 DNA sequence: TGTGCCAGCAGCTTTCAAGTGGACGGCTATGAGCAGTTCTTC.

The genes are TRBV11-1 and TRBJ2-7; D is unclear. Trimming took 4 bases from V and 0 from J, leaving 13 bases between them. This CDR3 spans 15 amino acids. The germline V gene has CDR1 SGHAT and CDR2 FQDESV (reference sequence). CDR3 in amino acids: CASSSWQANSYEQYF. The CDR3, as DNA: TGTGCCAGCAGCTCCTGGCAGGCCAACTCCTACGAGCAGTACTTC. Full variable domain (missing parts from reference TRBV11-1 and TRBJ2-7): EAEVAQSPRYKITEKSQAVAFWCDPISGHATLYWYRQILGQGPELLVQFQDESVVDDSQLPKDRFSAERLKGVDSTLKIQPAELGDSAMYLCASSSWQANSYEQYFGPGTRLTVT.

The genes are TRBV30 and TRBJ1-5; D uncertain. The CDR3 loop spans 13 amino acids. The V gene's germline CDR1 is GTSNPN and CDR2 SVGIG (reference sequence). The V and J ends lost 2 bases and 9 bases respectively, with 14 bases between them. CDR3 DNA sequence: TGTGCCTGGAGTCCGGCGGCTAATTCGCCCCAGCATTTT. It specifies CAWSPAANSPQHF.

The chain couples TRBV6-1 to TRBJ2-7; 7 nucleotides line up with TRBD1. Germline V gives CDR1 MNHNS, CDR2 SASEGT. The J segment lost 2 bases and the V segment lost 10 bases, leaving 14 bases of the junction unmatched. There are 15 residues in the CDR3. CDR3 coding DNA: TGTGCCACCCTGGTCGCAACAGGGGCCGCCTACGAGCAGTACTTC. Its protein product is CATLVATGAAYEQYF.

The chain is built from TRBV2 and TRBJ1-1; maybe TRBD1 (6 bases). CDR1 and CDR2 (germline): SNHLY, FYNNEI. The CDR3 sequence is 13 residues long. Deletions cut 5 bases from V and 6 bases from J, with 13 bases between. The CDR3 here is CASSPQGVPEAFF. Written as DNA, the CDR3 is TGTGCCAGCAGTCCACAGGGTGTGCCTGAAGCTTTCTTT.

The V call is TRBV28, the J call TRBJ1-2, with 9 bases identical to TRBD1. V lost 3 bases to trimming and J lost 9 bases; unmatched junction nucleotides: 8. There are 14 residues in the CDR3. CDR1 and CDR2 (germline): MDHEN, SYDVKM. CDR3 protein: CASSLTGTGQSYTF. The CDR3 DNA is TGTGCCAGCAGTTTGACCGGGACAGGGCAAAGCTACACCTTC.

CDR3: CASSNRGRANYGYTF. CDR3 coding DNA: TGTGCCAGCAGCAACAGGGGGAGAGCTAACTATGGCTACACCTTC. V and J are TRBV5-6 and TRBJ1-2, with 8 nucleotides matching TRBD1. CDR1 SGHDT and CDR2 YYEEEE come from the germline V gene. CDR3 length equals 15 residues. The J segment lost 0 bases and the V segment lost 4 bases, leaving 5 bases of the junction unmatched.

The rearrangement uses TRBV19 and TRBJ2-2, with a possible D match to TRBD2 (6 bases). V was pared by 6 bases and J by 3 bases, with 17 bases between. Per the germline V gene, CDR1 is LNHDA and CDR2 is SQIVND (reference sequence). This CDR3 region has 16 residues. CDR3 region: CASSAPVADHTGELFF. DNA for the CDR3: TGTGCCAGTAGCGCGCCAGTAGCGGACCACACCGGGGAGCTGTTTTTT.

The chain has TRBV2 and TRBJ2-5, with TRBD2 identical over 12 bases. CDR1 and CDR2 from the germline V gene are SNHLY and FYNNEI. The CDR3 is 15 residues long. J was trimmed by 4 bases and V by 4 bases; bases with no gene match: 4. CDR3 nucleotides: TGTGCCAGCAGTGTTTTGGGACTAGCGGGAGAGACCCAGTACTTC. This encodes CASSVLGLAGETQYF.

The chain combines TRBV19 with TRBJ2-7, with TRBD2 matching over 11 bases. Germline trimming cut 5 bases from V and 7 bases from J; bases unmatched to any gene: 7. The CDR3 spans 14 residues. CDR1 and CDR2 (germline): LNHDA, SQIVND (reference sequence). CDR3 protein: CASSALAGGLEQYF. DNA of the CDR3: TGTGCCAGTAGTGCCCTAGCGGGGGGTTTGGAGCAGTACTTC.

The DNA for the CDR3 is TGTGCCAGCAGCAAAGTCAGGGCTACCTACGAGCAGTACTTC. This encodes CASSKVRATYEQYF. The chain links TRBV21-1 to TRBJ2-7; no DNA check was done on the table's D call, TRBD1. TRBV21-1 is flagged as a pseudogene. CDR3 length equals 14 residues.

This clone was seen more than once but under ten times. This chain joins TRBV28 and TRBJ2-1; 10 nucleotides line up with TRBD1. The ends lost 1 base at V and 4 bases at J; junction bases unmatched: 1. The germline V gene encodes CDR1 MDHEN and CDR2 SYDVKM. This CDR3 region has 15 residues. The CDR3 sequence: CASSLLGQGYNEQFF. CDR3 nucleotide sequence: TGTGCCAGCAGTTTATTGGGACAGGGGTACAATGAGCAGTTCTTC.

This clone was found once. This rearrangement joins TRBV7-6 to TRBJ1-2; D call uncertain. This CDR3 region has 12 residues. Germline CDR1 and CDR2: SGHVS and FNYEAQ. V was shortened by 4 bases and J by 8 bases, with 11 bases between the two germline ends. Written as DNA, the CDR3 is TGTGCCAGCAGCTCGACTACTGGGGGCTACACCTTC. Encoded protein: CASSSTTGGYTF.

CDR3: CASRPDTYEQYF. DNA of the CDR3: TGTGCCAGCAGGCCAGACACCTACGAGCAGTACTTC. The chain couples TRBV2 to TRBJ2-7; D call uncertain. Germline V lookup: CDR1 SNHLY, CDR2 FYNNEI. The CDR3 is 12 residues long. The V end was cut by 6 bases, the J end by 2 bases, with 8 bases between.

The chain carries TRBV7-9 and TRBJ2-2; D gene uncertain. V lost 0 bases, J lost 3 bases, and 5 bases lay in between. From germline, CDR1 is SEHNR and CDR2 FQNEAQ (reference sequence). The CDR3 runs to 14 residues. The CDR3 DNA reads TGTGCCAGCAGCTTAGCACTACACACCGGGGAGCTGTTTTTT. Encoded protein: CASSLALHTGELFF.

The chain employs TRBV7-8 and TRBJ2-2; 8 nucleotides line up with TRBD1. V shed 2 bases and J 3 bases; nucleotides not matched to a gene: 5. The germline gives CDR1 SGHVS, CDR2 FQNEAQ. The CDR3 runs to 16 residues. CDR3 residues: CASSLTQGGDTGELFF. Here the CDR3 DNA reads TGTGCCAGCAGCTTAACACAGGGGGGAGACACCGGGGAGCTGTTTTTT. Together with reference TRBV7-8 and TRBJ2-2, the CDR3 gives the full variable domain: GAGVSQSPRYKVAKRGQDVALRCDPISGHVSLFWYQQALGQGPEFLTYFQNEAQLDKSGLPSDRFFAERPEGSVSTLKIQRTQQEDSAVYLCASSLTQGGDTGELFFGEGSRLTVL.

The chain recombines TRBV15 with TRBJ1-5; D not certain. Per the germline V gene, CDR1 is LNHNV and CDR2 is YYDKDF (reference sequence). The CDR3 has 17 amino acids. V lost 0 bases and J lost 1, with 13 bases in between. For the CDR3, the DNA is TGTGCCACCAGCAGAGATCTCGGAGGGCTGAGCAATCAGCCCCAGCATTTT. It translates to CATSRDLGGLSNQPQHF.

The CDR3 DNA reads TGCAGCGTTGTCCTCGGGCCTTCCTATGGCTACACCTTC. Translation: CSVVLGPSYGYTF. V and J are TRBV29-1 and TRBJ1-2; D gene uncertain. The length of the CDR3 is 13 residues. V lost 4 bases and J lost 4, with 13 bases in between. Per the germline V gene, CDR1 is SQVTM and CDR2 is ANQGSEA.

The DNA of the CDR3 is TGCAGTGCTAGTAGGGAGTCCGAGCAGTACTTC. It translates to CSASRESEQYF. The V and J genes are TRBV20-1 and TRBJ2-7; maybe TRBD2 (5 bases). This CDR3 has 11 amino acids. Germline V gene data show CDR1 as DFQATT and CDR2 as SNEGSKA (reference sequence). The V gene lost 3 bases and the J gene lost 6 bases, with 9 bases spanning the gap.

CDR3 loop: CASRQGSHEQYF. The CDR3 bases are TGTGCCAGCAGGCAGGGGTCCCACGAGCAGTACTTC. The rearrangement links TRBV11-2 to TRBJ2-7, with D possibly being TRBD1 (6 bases). CDR1 and CDR2 (germline): SGHAT, FQNNGV. V lost 6 bases and J lost 5, with 11 bases in between. The CDR3 is 12 residues long. Drawing the rest from reference TRBV11-2 and TRBJ2-7, the complete variable domain is EAGVAQSPRYKIIEKRQSVAFWCNPISGHATLYWYQQILGQGPKLLIQFQNNGVVDDSQLPKDRFSAERLKGVDSTLKIQPAKLEDSAVYLCASRQGSHEQYFGPGTRLTVT.

This chain uses TRBV28 with TRBJ1-2, with D perhaps matching TRBD1 (6 bases). This CDR3 is 13 amino acids long. Germline CDR1 reads MDHEN; CDR2 reads SYDVKM. Trimming removed 4 bases at V and 8 bases at J, with 14 bases between. In DNA, the CDR3 is TGTGCCAGCAGTTCCCTCGGACAGTACGGCTACACCTTC. It specifies CASSSLGQYGYTF.

The chain has TRBV6-5 and TRBJ2-2; no firm D call. CDR3 length: 12 amino acids. Germline CDR1 and CDR2: MNHEY and SVGAGI. The V gene lost 2 bases and the J gene lost 6 bases, with 4 bases spanning the gap. The CDR3 DNA follows: TGTGCCAGCAGTTACACTCCCGGGGAGCTGTTTTTT. Its protein is CASSYTPGELFF.

The chain couples TRBV30 to TRBJ1-1; 7 bases map to TRBD1. V was clipped by 3 bases and J by 7 bases; unmatched bases: 5. The CDR3 totals 12 residues. Germline CDR1 is GTSNPN and CDR2 is SVGIG (reference sequence). In nucleotides, the CDR3 is TGTGCCTGGAGACCAGGGGGGATTGAAGCTTTCTTT. Translating gives CAWRPGGIEAFF.